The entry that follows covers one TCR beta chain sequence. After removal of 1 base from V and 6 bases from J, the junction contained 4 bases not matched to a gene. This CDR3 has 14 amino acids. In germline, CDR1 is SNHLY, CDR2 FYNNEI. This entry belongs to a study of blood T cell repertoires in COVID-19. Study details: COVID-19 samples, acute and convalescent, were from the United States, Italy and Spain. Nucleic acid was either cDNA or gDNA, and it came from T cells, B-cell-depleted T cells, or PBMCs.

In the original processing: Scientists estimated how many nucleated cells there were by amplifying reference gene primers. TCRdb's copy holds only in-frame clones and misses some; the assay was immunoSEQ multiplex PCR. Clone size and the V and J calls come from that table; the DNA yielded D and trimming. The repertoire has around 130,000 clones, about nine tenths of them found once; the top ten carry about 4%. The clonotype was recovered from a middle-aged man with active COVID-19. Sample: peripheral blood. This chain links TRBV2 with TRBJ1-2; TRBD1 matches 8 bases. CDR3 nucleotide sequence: TGTGCCAGCAGTGAAGGACAGGGGAATAATGGCTACACCTTC. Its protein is CASSEGQGNNGYTF. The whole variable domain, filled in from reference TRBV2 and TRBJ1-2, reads EPEVTQTPSHQVTQMGQEVILRCVPISNHLYFYWYRQILGQKVEFLVSFYNNEISEKSEIFDDQFSVERPDGSNFTLKIRSTKLEDSAMYFCASSEGQGNNGYTFGSGTRLTVV.